The 24 T cell receptor beta chains given below trace back to one sample, sequenced in a study of T cells in Graves' hyperthyroidism and ophthalmopathy. Amplification targeted TCR beta CDR3 regions from RNA transcripts. The HTBI set primed first-round TCR CDR3 RT-PCR. From the multiplex PCR reads, TCRdb called clonotypes with MiXCR, one entry per CDR3 protein. The profile covers about 600,000 distinct CDR3 sequences, with 16% appearing a single time and 2.5% to 4% taken by the ten largest. Input material: blood. Source of these receptors: a woman in her forties with Graves' ophthalmopathy.

This clonotype showed up just a few times. V and J are TRBV10-1 and TRBJ2-1; a weak D match, TRBD2 (6 bases). The CDR3 spans 13 residues. The germline V gene has CDR1 WNHNN and CDR2 SYGVQD (reference sequence). Trimming cost V 4 bases and J 9 bases, with 13 bases left between them. For the CDR3, the DNA is TGCGCCAGCAGTGGTCCGGGGCGGGGTGAGCAGTTCTTC. Amino acids: CASSGPGRGEQFF.

The chain is built from TRBV19 and TRBJ1-5, with D uncertain. Germline loops: CDR1 LNHDA, CDR2 SQIVND (reference sequence). V was shortened by 4 bases and J by 0 bases, with 13 bases between the two germline ends. The CDR3 loop spans 16 amino acids. This chain's CDR3 is CASSRDGLGSNQPQHF. CDR3 nucleotides: TGTGCCAGTAGTAGGGATGGCTTGGGTAGCAATCAGCCCCAGCATTTT.

The rearrangement joins TRBV20-1 to TRBJ2-7, with 7 bases identical to TRBD1. V lost 5 bases to trimming and J lost 4 bases; unmatched junction nucleotides: 8. The germline V gene encodes CDR1 DFQATT and CDR2 SNEGSKA (reference sequence). The CDR3 totals 13 residues. CDR3 sequence: CSARPGGVYEQYF. The CDR3 bases are TGCAGTGCTCGGCCAGGGGGTGTTTACGAGCAGTACTTC.

This clonotype showed up just a few times. The CDR3 loop reads CASSAGSGTVNYGYTF. The CDR3 DNA sequence: TGTGCCAGCTCAGCGGGGAGCGGGACAGTCAACTATGGCTACACCTTC. The chain carries TRBV18 and TRBJ1-2; TRBD1 aligns across 7 bases. The CDR3 loop spans 16 amino acids. J lost 2 bases, V lost 5 bases, and 11 bases had no gene match. CDR1 and CDR2 (germline): KGHSH, LQKENI. The full variable domain, rest sourced from reference TRBV18 and TRBJ1-2, is NAGVMQNPRHLVRRRGQEARLRCSPMKGHSHVYWYRQLPEEGLKFMVYLQKENIIDESGMPKERFSAEFPKEGPSILRIQQVVRGDSAAYFCASSAGSGTVNYGYTFGSGTRLTVV.

This clonotype was counted a few times. The V gene is TRBV7-9, the J gene TRBJ2-3, with D unresolved. Per germline, CDR1 SEHNR and CDR2 FQNEAQ (reference sequence). Deletions cut 0 bases from V and 5 bases from J, with 9 bases between. This CDR3 has 14 amino acids. CDR3 region: CASSLARQIDTQYF. DNA of the CDR3: TGTGCCAGCAGCTTAGCCAGGCAGATAGATACGCAGTATTTT.

This clonotype was picked up many times. The V call is TRBV12-3 or TRBV12-4, the J call TRBJ2-7; D ambiguous. The CDR3 length is 18 residues. With 6 bases removed from V and 3 bases from J, the gap between germline ends came to 27 bases. CDR3 amino acids: CASSRIRVWGDTYYEQYF. The CDR3 nucleotides are TGTGCCAGCAGCCGAATCCGCGTATGGGGTGACACCTACTACGAGCAGTACTTC.

The chain is built from TRBV20-1 and TRBJ2-3; 9 bases are a match to TRBD2. In germline, CDR1 is DFQATT, CDR2 SNEGSKA (reference sequence). There are 15 residues in the CDR3. V shed 5 bases, J shed 11 bases, and the junction held 17 bases outside the gene matches. In DNA, the CDR3 is TGCAGTGCTGAGGGGGGGGCTAGCGGGGCGGGGAAGCAGTATTTT. Its protein is CSAEGGASGAGKQYF.

This clonotype occurred a few times. The chain links TRBV20-1 to TRBJ1-5, with 10 nucleotides matching TRBD1. Germline CDR1 DFQATT, CDR2 SNEGSKA (reference sequence). V was clipped by 3 bases and J by 8 bases; unmatched bases: 7. The CDR3 length is 14 residues. The CDR3 loop reads CSARGTGASEPQHF. CDR3 nucleotides: TGCAGTGCTAGGGGGACAGGGGCGAGTGAGCCCCAGCATTTT.

This clonotype has more than one count but fewer than ten. The chain couples TRBV20-1 to TRBJ1-1; tentative D call: TRBD1 (5 bases). The CDR3 consists of 16 residues. Per the germline V gene, CDR1 is DFQATT and CDR2 is SNEGSKA (reference sequence). Trimming removed 0 bases at V and 0 bases at J, with 14 bases between. This chain's CDR3 is CSARDLGGRVNTEAFF. The CDR3 DNA reads TGCAGTGCTAGAGATCTTGGGGGTAGGGTGAACACTGAAGCTTTCTTT.

This clonotype was observed a handful of times. The chain joins TRBV2 to TRBJ2-5; 12 bases align to TRBD2. This CDR3 is built from 15 residues. V trimming: 6 bases; J trimming: 5 bases; junction bases outside the gene matches: 7. Germline assignment: CDR1 SNHLY and CDR2 FYNNEI. The CDR3 sequence is CASRRLAGAGETQYF. In DNA form, the CDR3 reads TGTGCCAGCAGGAGACTAGCGGGAGCAGGCGAGACCCAGTACTTC.

This clonotype was seen at least ten times. The chain is built from TRBV2 and TRBJ2-1, with TRBD2 matching 7 bases. Germline lookup yields CDR1 SNHLY and CDR2 FYNNEI. With V trimmed by 2 bases and J by 7 bases, 8 bases remained unmatched. The CDR3 has 15 residues. The CDR3 DNA reads as TGTGCCAGCAGTGAATTGGAGGAGGGAGGGAATGAGCAGTTCTTC. Residues: CASSELEEGGNEQFF.

This clonotype came up many times. CDR3 sequence: CASSPLGAKDEQFF. The CDR3 nucleotides read TGTGCCAGCTCACCCTTGGGGGCGAAGGATGAGCAGTTCTTC. The V and J genes are TRBV18 and TRBJ2-1; D is possibly TRBD1 (6 bases). Germline CDR1 is KGHSH and CDR2 is LQKENI. CDR3 length: 14 residues. V was cut by 3 bases and J by 8 bases, with 14 bases left in between.

There are a few counts of this clonotype. The genes are TRBV3-1 and TRBJ1-1; 9 bases match TRBD1. With V trimmed by 4 bases and J by 1 base, 4 bases remained unmatched. Germline V CDR1 and CDR2: LGHDT, YNNKEL (reference sequence). This CDR3 comprises 15 residues. CDR3 sequence reads: CASSPWGQGNTEAFF. The CDR3, as DNA: TGTGCCAGCAGCCCCTGGGGACAGGGGAACACTGAAGCTTTCTTT.

This clonotype was seen repeatedly, ten times or more. The chain uses TRBV28 and TRBJ2-3; D assignment may be TRBD1 or TRBD2 (5 bases each). Trimming shortened V by 3 bases and J by 5 bases, and 12 bases separated the two germline ends. The CDR3 totals 14 residues. Germline loops: CDR1 MDHEN, CDR2 SYDVKM. The DNA for the CDR3 is TGTGCCAGCAGTTTTCAGGGACCAGGAGATACGCAGTATTTT. Protein: CASSFQGPGDTQYF. Based on the CDR3 plus reference TRBV28 and TRBJ2-3, the full variable domain is DVKVTQSSRYLVKRTGEKVFLECVQDMDHENMFWYRQDPGLGLRLIYFSYDVKMKEKGDIPEGYSVSREKKERFSLILESASTNQTSMYLCASSFQGPGDTQYFGPGTRLTVL.

V is TRBV3-1 and J is TRBJ2-5, with a possible D match to TRBD2 (6 bases). Trimming removed 3 bases from V and 11 bases from J, with 25 bases in between. This CDR3 has 16 amino acids. The V gene's germline CDR1 is LGHDT and CDR2 YNNKEL (reference sequence). The CDR3 coding sequence is TGTGCCAGCAGCCATCTATCGATGGGGACTCAAAGTCTTCAGTACTTC. Amino acids: CASSHLSMGTQSLQYF.

The chain links TRBV27 to TRBJ2-1; D remains ambiguous. Trimming removed 5 bases from V and 12 bases from J, with 17 bases in between. Germline assignment: CDR1 MNHEY and CDR2 SMNVEV (reference sequence). The CDR3 length is 13 residues. CDR3 sequence: CASSPGPTFGQFF. The CDR3 coding sequence is TGTGCCAGCAGTCCAGGACCCACCTTCGGGCAGTTCTTC.

This sequence joins TRBV20-1 and TRBJ2-3; D is perhaps TRBD1 (5 bases). The CDR3 runs 13 residues. Germline V gene sequence: CDR1 DFQATT, CDR2 SNEGSKA (reference sequence). V lost 2 bases, J lost 7 bases, and 13 bases lay in between. CDR3 bases: TGCAGTGCTAGATCCCGCAGGGCCAATACGCAGTATTTT. It is translated as CSARSRRANTQYF.

This clonotype has a count of ten or more. The J gene is TRBJ1-1, the V gene TRBV18; 8 positions match TRBD1. The ends lost 4 bases at V and 5 bases at J; junction bases unmatched: 6. This CDR3 has 14 residues. CDR1 and CDR2 from the germline V gene are KGHSH and LQKENI. The CDR3 reads CASSLGQGKTEAFF. The CDR3 DNA is TGTGCCAGCTCACTCGGACAGGGTAAGACTGAAGCTTTCTTT. The full variable domain, its missing parts supplied by reference TRBV18 and TRBJ1-1, is NAGVMQNPRHLVRRRGQEARLRCSPMKGHSHVYWYRQLPEEGLKFMVYLQKENIIDESGMPKERFSAEFPKEGPSILRIQQVVRGDSAAYFCASSLGQGKTEAFFGQGTRLTVV.

This clonotype was recorded at least ten times. The chain recombines TRBV5-1 with TRBJ2-3; 13 nucleotides line up with TRBD2. The trim removed 2 bases at V and 3 bases at J, leaving 9 bases unmatched. The germline V gene encodes CDR1 SGHRS and CDR2 YFSETQ. The CDR3 contains 18 residues. CDR3 nucleotide sequence: TGCGCCAGCAGCTTCCGGACTAGCGGGAGAGTCGGTACAGATACGCAGTATTTT. It codes for CASSFRTSGRVGTDTQYF.

This clonotype was picked up a small number of times. The V call is TRBV2, the J call TRBJ1-5, with 8 bases fitting TRBD1. There are 15 residues in the CDR3. With 7 bases clipped from V and 3 bases from J, the junction kept 8 bases outside the gene matches. Germline V CDR1 and CDR2: SNHLY, FYNNEI. CDR3 sequence reads: CASTLDRGSNQPQHF. CDR3 DNA sequence: TGTGCCAGCACACTTGACAGGGGATCCAATCAGCCCCAGCATTTT.

This clonotype was seen a few times. The J gene is TRBJ1-1, the V gene TRBV5-4; maybe TRBD1 (5 bases). Trimming removed 0 bases at V and 5 bases at J, with 8 bases between. This CDR3 has 13 residues. CDR1 and CDR2 from the germline V gene are SGHNT and YYREEE (reference sequence). The CDR3 loop is CASSLAEGTEAFF. CDR3 nucleotide sequence: TGTGCCAGCAGCTTGGCTGAGGGGACTGAAGCTTTCTTT.

This clonotype was seen more than once but under ten times. The chain employs TRBV19 and TRBJ2-1; D not resolved. The CDR3 consists of 17 residues. Germline V gene lookup returns CDR1 LNHDA and CDR2 SQIVND (reference sequence). V was clipped by 4 bases and J by 8 bases, with 24 bases between them. The CDR3 spells CASSTSSLRHVSDEQFF. For the CDR3, the DNA is TGTGCCAGTAGTACCAGCTCGCTGCGTCACGTATCGGATGAGCAGTTCTTC.

The chain couples TRBV7-2 to TRBJ2-2; 9 bases are a match to TRBD2. Germline V lookup: CDR1 SGHTA, CDR2 FQGNSA. The CDR3 has 20 residues. The trim removed 5 bases at V and 1 base at J, leaving 17 bases unmatched. The chain's CDR3 is CASSQGGFSGGLLNTGELFF. The CDR3 region has the DNA TGTGCCAGCAGCCAGGGCGGCTTTAGCGGGGGCCTACTGAACACCGGGGAGCTGTTTTTT.

J is TRBJ2-3 and V is TRBV29-1, with TRBD2 matching 9 bases. This CDR3 has 15 amino acids. The junction had 11 bases not matched to a gene; V was cut back by 5 bases and J by 5 bases. Germline V gives CDR1 SQVTM, CDR2 ANQGSEA. DNA of the CDR3: TGCAGCGTTCATCCCCCGCGGGGGGGGCAAGATACGCAGTATTTT. It specifies CSVHPPRGGQDTQYF.